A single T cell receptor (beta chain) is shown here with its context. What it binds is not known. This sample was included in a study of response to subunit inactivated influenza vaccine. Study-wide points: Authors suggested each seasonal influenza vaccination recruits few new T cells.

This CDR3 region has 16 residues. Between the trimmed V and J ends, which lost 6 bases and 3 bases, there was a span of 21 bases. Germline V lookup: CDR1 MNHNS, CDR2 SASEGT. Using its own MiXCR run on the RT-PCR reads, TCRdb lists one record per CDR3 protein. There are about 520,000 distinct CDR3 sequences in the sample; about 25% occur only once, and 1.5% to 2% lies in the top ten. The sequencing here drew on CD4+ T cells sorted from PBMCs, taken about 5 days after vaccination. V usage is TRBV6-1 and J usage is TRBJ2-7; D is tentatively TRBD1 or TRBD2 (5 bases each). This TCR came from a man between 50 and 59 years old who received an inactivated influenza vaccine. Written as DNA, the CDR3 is TGTGCCAGCAGCCGCACTCCCGGGGCTGGGATCTACGAGCAGTACTTC. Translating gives CASSRTPGAGIYEQYF.